This TCR beta chain was sequenced during a study of blood T cell repertoires in COVID-19. Overall study context: Whether acute or convalescent, the COVID-19 samples came from the United States, Italy and Spain. PBMCs, B-cell-depleted T cells, or T cells provided the cDNA or gDNA that made up the material.

This CDR3 comprises 15 residues. Per germline, CDR1 MNHEY and CDR2 SMNVEV (reference sequence). Trimming at V came to 6 bases and at J to 1 base, leaving 6 bases not matched to a gene. Cohort assignment relied on participant-reported clinical history. As handled by the study authors: Researchers report that nucleated cell counts were estimated from reference gene primer amplification. Method: immunoSEQ multiplex PCR; TCRdb's copy keeps in-frame clones and lacks some. The V and J calls and clone size come from that table; D and trimming were worked out from the DNA. This sample carries approximately 190,000 clones, roughly 82% of them seen once, and the ten largest clones take around 5.2%.

Material: PBMCs or T cells enriched from blood (not recorded which). This sequence was found in a woman aged 55 to 70 with acute COVID-19. The chain combines TRBV27 with TRBJ1-5; 7 bases fit TRBD1. The CDR3 spells CASRTGTASNQPQHF. DNA for the CDR3: TGTGCCAGCAGGACCGGGACAGCGAGCAATCAGCCCCAGCATTTT.